Below are 26 T cell receptor beta chains sequenced from a single sample in a study of shared clonotypes between healthy human individuals. Measured with immunoSEQ multiplex PCR; TCRdb has only the in-frame clones, and not every one. The sample lists 1,500,000 or so clones, roughly 96% occurring once. The specimen sequenced was naive CD4+ T cells sorted from blood. The subset denotes: CD45RA+ positively selected. Receptor source: a young man in good health.

This chain uses TRBV2 with TRBJ2-2; D remains ambiguous. The V gene's germline CDR1 is SNHLY and CDR2 FYNNEI. CDR3 length: 14 residues. V was trimmed by 5 bases and J by 1 base, leaving 8 bases between them. The CDR3 protein is CASSPQVNTGELFF. The CDR3 nucleotides are TGTGCCAGCAGTCCCCAGGTGAACACCGGGGAGCTGTTTTTT. Filled out from reference TRBV2 and TRBJ2-2, the complete variable domain reads EPEVTQTPSHQVTQMGQEVILRCVPISNHLYFYWYRQILGQKVEFLVSFYNNEISEKSEIFDDQFSVERPDGSNFTLKIRSTKLEDSAMYFCASSPQVNTGELFFGEGSRLTVL.

This rearrangement joins TRBV4-3 to TRBJ2-6; D remains ambiguous. The CDR3 spans 14 residues. V was shortened by 8 bases and J by 0 bases, with 8 bases between the two germline ends. Germline CDR1 and CDR2: LGHNA and YSLEER. The CDR3 nucleotides read TGCGCCAGCGGCACCCTCTCTGGGGCCAACGTCCTGACTTTC. Translating it yields CASGTLSGANVLTF.

CDR3 region: CASSPTRAAHTDTQYF. In nucleotides, the CDR3 is TGTGCCAGCTCACCGACAAGAGCGGCACACACAGATACGCAGTATTTT. This chain links TRBV18 with TRBJ2-3; weak D call: TRBD2 (5 bases). In germline, CDR1 is KGHSH, CDR2 LQKENI. CDR3 length: 16 amino acids. V was shortened by 3 bases and J by 2 bases, with 15 bases between the two germline ends.

The V and J genes are TRBV5-4 and TRBJ2-1, with TRBD1 matching 7 bases. The V gene end was trimmed by 4 bases and the J gene end by 5 bases; junction bases not matched to a gene: 12. The CDR3 contains 16 residues. CDR1 and CDR2 (germline): SGHNT, YYREEE (reference sequence). For the CDR3, the DNA is TGTGCCAGCAGCCCCTTAACAGGGGAAGTTGACAATGAGCAGTTCTTC. It codes for CASSPLTGEVDNEQFF.

On this clone: The sample holds other DNA sequences that translate to the same CDR3. The gene calls are TRBV6-5 and TRBJ1-1; D ambiguous. Germline CDR1 and CDR2: MNHEY and SVGAGI. CDR3 length: 14 residues. V gave up 0 bases and J gave up 0 bases, with 5 bases separating them. The CDR3 sequence is CASSYSRLNTEAFF. CDR3 bases: TGTGCCAGCAGTTACTCCAGACTGAACACTGAAGCTTTCTTT.

The chain has TRBV13 and TRBJ2-7; 7 bases match TRBD2. Germline V CDR1 and CDR2: PRHDT, FYEKMQ (reference sequence). Trimming removed 0 bases from V and 4 bases from J; junction bases left unmatched: 9. The CDR3 is 16 amino acids. The CDR3 here is CASSLGLQGGSYEQYF. The DNA of the CDR3 is TGTGCCAGCAGCTTAGGCCTGCAGGGAGGGTCGTACGAGCAGTACTTC.

The CDR3 is CASSLGDRGLLNGYTF. Written as DNA, the CDR3 is TGTGCCAGCAGCTTGGGGGACAGGGGTTTATTAAATGGCTACACCTTC. The V gene is TRBV7-8, the J gene TRBJ1-2, with 10 bases aligning to TRBD1. Trimming cost V 3 bases and J 6 bases; bases outside gene matches: 10. Germline V gene data show CDR1 as SGHVS and CDR2 as FQNEAQ. This CDR3 spans 16 amino acids. Using reference TRBV7-8 and TRBJ1-2 for the parts outside the CDR3, the full variable domain is GAGVSQSPRYKVAKRGQDVALRCDPISGHVSLFWYQQALGQGPEFLTYFQNEAQLDKSGLPSDRFFAERPEGSVSTLKIQRTQQEDSAVYLCASSLGDRGLLNGYTFGSGTRLTVV.

In nucleotides, the CDR3 is TGTGCCAGCAGTGAAGCACGGGGATTTCAGCCCCAGCATTTT. This sequence encodes CASSEARGFQPQHF. This chain connects TRBV2 to TRBJ1-5; D not resolved. V lost 0 bases, J lost 6 bases, and 9 bases lay in between. The CDR3 extends over 14 amino acids. The germline V gene encodes CDR1 SNHLY and CDR2 FYNNEI.

V gene TRBV5-1 combines with J gene TRBJ1-2; no clear D. Trimming shortened V by 0 bases and J by 4 bases, and 13 bases separated the two germline ends. CDR3 length: 15 residues. Germline CDR1 is SGHRS and CDR2 is YFSETQ. The CDR3 reads CASSLALGGSYGYTF. In DNA, the CDR3 is TGCGCCAGCAGCTTGGCTTTGGGAGGCAGCTATGGCTACACCTTC.

The gene calls are TRBV6-1 and TRBJ2-7; D is ambiguous. The V gene's germline CDR1 is MNHNS and CDR2 SASEGT. Trimming cost V 2 bases and J 3 bases, with 8 bases left between them. This CDR3 spans 13 amino acids. The CDR3 bases are TGTGCCAGCAGTGAACGGGTTTACTACGAGCAGTACTTC. Amino acid sequence: CASSERVYYEQYF.

The V and J genes are TRBV11-1 and TRBJ2-1; a possible D gene is TRBD1 (7 bases). V lost 5 bases to trimming and J lost 8 bases, with 13 bases between them. Germline V gene lookup returns CDR1 SGHAT and CDR2 FQDESV (reference sequence). The CDR3 has 13 residues. The CDR3 coding sequence is TGTGCCAGCAGCACCAGGGGGGTCGATGAGCAGTTCTTC. This gives the protein CASSTRGVDEQFF.

V and J are TRBV9 and TRBJ1-4, with 8 bases that match TRBD1. The CDR3 length is 16 residues. Looked up from germline, CDR1 is SGDLS and CDR2 is YYNGEE. Trimming removed 4 bases from V and 3 bases from J; junction bases left unmatched: 8. As DNA, the CDR3 is TGTGCCAGCAGCACGCAGGGGGCTCGGGCTAATGAAAAACTGTTTTTT. Its protein is CASSTQGARANEKLFF.

This clone was recorded once. V and J are TRBV6-6 and TRBJ1-2; weak D call: TRBD1 (6 bases). The CDR3 runs 13 residues. Germline V lookup: CDR1 MNHNY, CDR2 SVGAGI (reference sequence). V lost 6 bases and J 7 bases, leaving 15 bases between the germline ends. As DNA, the CDR3 is TGTGCCAGCAGCATACAGGGTATCAGTGGCTACACCTTC. This encodes CASSIQGISGYTF.

This sequence joins TRBV18 and TRBJ2-7; 9 bases agree with TRBD2. This CDR3 has 12 amino acids. CDR1 and CDR2 (germline): KGHSH, LQKENI. Unmatched junction bases numbered 10, after V lost 6 bases and J lost 13 bases. The CDR3, as DNA: TGTGCCAGCTCGCCCGGAGCGGGGGGACTTTACTTC. It yields the protein CASSPGAGGLYF.

The chain joins TRBV7-6 to TRBJ2-3, with a possible D match to TRBD1 (6 bases). Germline CDR1 SGHVS, CDR2 FNYEAQ. The CDR3 has 17 amino acids. The V gene lost 3 bases and the J gene lost 4 bases, with 20 bases spanning the gap. The CDR3 here is CASSFSLGAPSSDTQYF. The CDR3 DNA reads as TGTGCCAGCAGCTTCTCCCTGGGGGCCCCTTCATCAGATACGCAGTATTTT. Drawing the rest from reference TRBV7-6 and TRBJ2-3, the complete variable domain is GAGVSQSPRYKVTKRGQDVALRCDPISGHVSLYWYRQALGQGPEFLTYFNYEAQQDKSGLPNDRFSAERPEGSISTLTIQRTEQRDSAMYRCASSFSLGAPSSDTQYFGPGTRLTVL.

The chain uses TRBV5-6 and TRBJ2-7; no clear D gene. V lost 4 bases to trimming and J lost 1 base, with 15 bases between them. CDR1 and CDR2 from the germline V gene are SGHDT and YYEEEE. This CDR3 contains 15 residues. The CDR3 DNA sequence: TGTGCCAGCAGCCCCCTGGCGGAGCCATCCTACGAGCAGTACTTC. Its protein product is CASSPLAEPSYEQYF.

The chain's CDR3 is CATKLGASGMTQFF. The CDR3 bases are TGTGCCACCAAATTGGGAGCCAGCGGGATGACGCAGTTCTTC. The rearrangement joins TRBV15 to TRBJ2-1, with TRBD2 matching 7 bases. The CDR3 length is 14 residues. Trimming cost V 7 bases and J 12 bases; bases outside gene matches: 15. The germline V gene encodes CDR1 LNHNV and CDR2 YYDKDF (reference sequence). The variable domain in full, completed from reference TRBV15 and TRBJ2-1, reads DAMVIQNPRYQVTQFGKPVTLSCSQTLNHNVMYWYQQKSSQAPKLLFHYYDKDFNNEADTPDNFQSRRPNTSFCFLDIRSPGLGDTAMYLCATKLGASGMTQFFGPGTRLTVL.

This chain uses TRBV5-4 with TRBJ2-7; tentatively, D is TRBD1 (6 bases). The CDR3 has 14 residues. Germline lookup yields CDR1 SGHNT and CDR2 YYREEE (reference sequence). V dropped 2 bases and J dropped 1 base, with 10 bases sitting between them. This CDR3 reads CASSLNRASYEQYF. The CDR3 bases are TGTGCCAGCAGCTTAAACAGGGCATCCTACGAGCAGTACTTC.

The V and J genes are TRBV7-6 and TRBJ2-6; 12 nucleotides agree with TRBD2. Trimming cost V 3 bases and J 2 bases; bases outside gene matches: 5. The CDR3 consists of 18 residues. Germline CDR1 SGHVS, CDR2 FNYEAQ. The CDR3 protein is CASSFTLAGGPGANVLTF. As DNA, the CDR3 is TGTGCCAGCAGCTTCACACTAGCGGGAGGTCCTGGGGCCAACGTCCTGACTTTC.

This clone has a single count. The V gene is TRBV30, the J gene TRBJ2-7; weak D call: TRBD2 (5 bases). Germline V gene data show CDR1 as GTSNPN and CDR2 as SVGIG (reference sequence). This CDR3 has 13 amino acids. Trimming removed 4 bases from V and 0 bases from J, with 10 bases in between. CDR3 in amino acids: CAWKADSSYEQYF. The CDR3 nucleotides read TGTGCCTGGAAAGCGGATAGCTCCTACGAGCAGTACTTC.

The chain recombines TRBV27 with TRBJ1-4; no clear D gene. The CDR3 sequence is 14 residues long. V lost 6 bases and J lost 8, with 16 bases in between. Germline lookup yields CDR1 MNHEY and CDR2 SMNVEV (reference sequence). CDR3 nucleotide sequence: TGTGCCAGCAGCTCCCATGGGGTCGGGGAAAAACTGTTTTTT. Translation gives CASSSHGVGEKLFF.

This chain links TRBV4-1 with TRBJ2-3; TRBD2 agrees at 12 bases. V trimming: 0 bases; J trimming: 4 bases; junction bases outside the gene matches: 8. Germline V gives CDR1 MGHRA, CDR2 YSYEKL. The CDR3 consists of 18 residues. The CDR3: CASSQDRALAGGPDTQYF. The CDR3 DNA sequence: TGCGCCAGCAGCCAAGATAGGGCACTAGCGGGAGGACCAGATACGCAGTATTTT.

The chain is built from TRBV6-6 and TRBJ1-5; D gene ambiguous. Per the germline V gene, CDR1 is MNHNY and CDR2 is SVGAGI (reference sequence). The CDR3 runs 13 residues. V was trimmed by 4 bases and J by 1 base, leaving 5 bases between them. CDR3: CASSLGSNQPQHF. DNA of the CDR3: TGTGCCAGCAGTTTAGGGAGCAATCAGCCCCAGCATTTT.

The rearrangement joins TRBV5-5 to TRBJ2-5; 11 bases agree with TRBD2. V shed 1 base, J shed 0 bases, and the junction held 8 bases outside the gene matches. Germline V gives CDR1 SGHKS, CDR2 YYEKEE (reference sequence). CDR3 length: 18 amino acids. CDR3 in amino acids: CASSLLLAGVGNQETQYF. DNA of the CDR3: TGTGCCAGCAGCTTGCTACTAGCGGGAGTGGGTAACCAAGAGACCCAGTACTTC.

CDR3 DNA sequence: TGCGCCAGCAGCGTCCGGGAGACAGATACGCAGTATTTT. It codes for CASSVRETDTQYF. The rearrangement joins TRBV10-1 to TRBJ2-3; tentative D call: TRBD2 (6 bases). CDR3 length equals 13 residues. V lost 6 bases, J lost 3 bases, and 10 bases lay in between. The V gene's germline CDR1 is WNHNN and CDR2 SYGVQD (reference sequence).

Worth noting for this clone: Other DNA sequences in this specimen translate into the identical CDR3. The V and J genes are TRBV6-1 and TRBJ2-7, with 8 positions matching TRBD1. CDR1 is MNHNS and CDR2 is SASEGT in the germline V gene. The CDR3 length is 13 residues. The J segment lost 2 bases and the V segment lost 6 bases, leaving 3 bases of the junction unmatched. The chain's CDR3 is CASSRTGPYEQYF. The CDR3 DNA reads TGTGCCAGCAGCAGGACAGGGCCCTACGAGCAGTACTTC.